The clone carrying this T cell receptor (beta chain) has ten or more counts. The data originate from a study of regulatory T cells in long-lasting Graves disease. Time point specified: newly diagnosed GD, antithyroid drugs for less than 3 months. PBMCs provided the RNA from which the TCR library was made. To make TCR beta libraries, researchers used iRepertoire HTBI primers and Arm-PCR of CDR3 regions. TCRdb independently ran MiXCR on the multiplex PCR reads; one entry per CDR3 protein. Of roughly 360,000 distinct CDR3 sequences listed, 10% to 15% are singletons. From germline, CDR1 is MDHEN and CDR2 SYDVKM. CDR3 length equals 14 residues. V lost 7 bases and J lost 2, with 15 bases in between. The same data also went into a second study, on T cells in Graves' hyperthyroidism and ophthalmopathy. From that paper: In simple terms, a model built on 13 V-J features told ophthalmopathy apart from stable hyperthyroidism.

This TCR was sampled from a woman aged 18 to 35 with Graves disease. The genes are TRBV28 and TRBJ2-7; D uncertain. Sample: peripheral blood mononuclear cells (PBMCs), taken at new diagnosis, from a patient treated with antithyroid drugs. The CDR3 bases are TGTGCCAGCACCCACACGGCAGCCGCCTACGAGCAGTACTTC. Its protein product is CASTHTAAAYEQYF.